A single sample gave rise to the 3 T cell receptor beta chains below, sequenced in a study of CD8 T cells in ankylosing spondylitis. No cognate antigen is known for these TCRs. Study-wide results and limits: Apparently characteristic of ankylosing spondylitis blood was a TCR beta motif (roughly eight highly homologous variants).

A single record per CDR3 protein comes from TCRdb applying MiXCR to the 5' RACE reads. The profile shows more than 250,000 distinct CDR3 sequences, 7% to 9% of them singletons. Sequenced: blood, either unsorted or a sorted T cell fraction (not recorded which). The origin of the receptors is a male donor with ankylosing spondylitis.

CDR3 in DNA: TGCAGTGTTCAGGGACTAGCGGCTTACAATGAGCAGTTCTTC. Protein: CSVQGLAAYNEQFF. The chain is built from TRBV20-1 and TRBJ2-1; 11 positions match TRBD2. This CDR3 comprises 14 residues. After removal of 7 bases from V and 4 bases from J, the junction contained 6 bases not matched to a gene. CDR1 and CDR2 (germline): DFQATT, SNEGSKA (reference sequence).

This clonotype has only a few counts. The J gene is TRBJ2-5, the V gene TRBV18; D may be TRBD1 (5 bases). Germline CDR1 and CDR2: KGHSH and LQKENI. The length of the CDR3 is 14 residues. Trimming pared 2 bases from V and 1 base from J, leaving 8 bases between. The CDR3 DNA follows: TGTGCCAGCTCACCAACGACAGTCCAAGAGACCCAGTACTTC. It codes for CASSPTTVQETQYF.

The CDR3 bases are TGTGCCAGCCCCGACCCCGGCGGGAGGTGGGATGAGCAGTTCTTC. It translates to CASPDPGGRWDEQFF. The J gene is TRBJ2-1, the V gene TRBV7-8; 8 nucleotides match TRBD2. CDR1 and CDR2 (germline): SGHVS, FQNEAQ. J gave up 8 bases and V 8 bases, and 14 bases lay outside the gene matches. This CDR3 is built from 15 residues.